This is a list of T cell receptor beta chains from one sample in a study of identical twins. TCRdb reprocessed the 5' RACE reads via MiXCR and lists one record per CDR3 protein. The sample consists of around 1.7 million distinct CDR3 sequences, roughly 35% of them appearing once. The specimen sequenced was cord blood. The origin of the receptors is a newborn girl in good health. Both conserved end residues are part of each CDR3. D genes are given only for firm matches. Size is omitted from some rows. Given values are once, few, many or a class for expanded clones.

J: TRBJ2-7; D: .; length: 14; V: TRBV11-2; size: .; DNA: TGTGCCAGCAGCTCTCGGGGACTGCTCTACGAGCAGTACTTC; CDR3: CASSSRGLLYEQYF
J: TRBJ2-1; D: TRBD2; length: 15; V: TRBV12-3/TRBV12-4; size: many; DNA: TGTGCTAGCAGCGCGGGACTAGCGGGAGTAAATGAGCAGTTCTTC; CDR3: CASSAGLAGVNEQFF
J: TRBJ2-1; D: TRBD2; length: 15; V: TRBV6-5; size: few; DNA: TGTGCCAGCAGTTACTCTCCGGGAGGGTTGAATGAGCAGTTCTTC; CDR3: CASSYSPGGLNEQFF
J: TRBJ2-1; D: TRBD2; length: 19; V: TRBV4-2; size: .; DNA: TGTGCCAACAGCCAAGATTGGTATCGAGCGGGGGGCTCCTACAATGAGCAGTTCTTC; CDR3: CANSQDWYRAGGSYNEQFF
J: TRBJ2-5; D: TRBD2; length: 15; V: TRBV9; size: .; DNA: TGTGCCAGCAGCGTGAGGACTAGCGGGAAAGAGACCCAGTACTTC; CDR3: CASSVRTSGKETQYF
J: TRBJ2-7; D: .; length: 15; V: TRBV7-2; size: .; DNA: TGTGCCCGCAGTCCTCGGTCCCAATTGGGCTACGAGCAGTACTTC; CDR3: CARSPRSQLGYEQYF
J: TRBJ2-7; D: TRBD2; length: 17; V: TRBV11-1; size: .; DNA: TGTGCCAGCAGCTTAGCGGGGGCTAGCGGGGTGATCTACGAGCAGTACTTC; CDR3: CASSLAGASGVIYEQYF
J: TRBJ2-7; D: .; length: 15; V: TRBV7-9; size: .; DNA: TGTGCCAGCAGCTTGGCAGAGAGCTCCTACAATGAGCAGTACTTC; CDR3: CASSLAESSYNEQYF
J: TRBJ2-3; D: .; length: 16; V: TRBV4-2; size: .; DNA: TGTGCCAGCAGCCAAGATGAGCTTTCAGTTACAGATACGCAGTATTTT; CDR3: CASSQDELSVTDTQYF
J: TRBJ2-7; D: .; length: 14; V: TRBV12-3/TRBV12-4; size: few; DNA: TGTGCCAGCAGTTTAACACGGCTTAGGTACGAGCAGTACTTC; CDR3: CASSLTRLRYEQYF
J: TRBJ2-3; D: TRBD2; length: 17; V: TRBV7-9; size: few; DNA: TGTGCCAGCAGCTTAGGACTAGCGAGATATTACACAGATACGCAGTATTTT; CDR3: CASSLGLARYYTDTQYF
J: TRBJ1-2; D: .; length: 15; V: TRBV28; size: .; DNA: TGTGCCAGCAGTTCCGCCGGGACCGGGACGTATGGCTACACCTTC; CDR3: CASSSAGTGTYGYTF
J: TRBJ1-2; D: .; length: 14; V: TRBV2; size: few; DNA: TGTGCCAGCAGAGTTCCGGGTGGTGACTATGGCTACACCTTC; CDR3: CASRVPGGDYGYTF
J: TRBJ1-1; D: TRBD1; length: 15; V: TRBV12-3/TRBV12-4; size: .; DNA: TGTGCCAGCAGTTTTAGGGGACAGGGGGGCACTGAAGCTTTCTTT; CDR3: CASSFRGQGGTEAFF
J: TRBJ2-7; D: .; length: 14; V: TRBV4-1; size: few; DNA: TGCGCCAGCAGCCAAGCGGGTAAGACCTACGAGCAGTACTTC; CDR3: CASSQAGKTYEQYF
J: TRBJ2-5; D: TRBD2; length: 15; V: TRBV2; size: .; DNA: TGTGCCAGCAGGGAAGGACGAGCGGGAGGAGAGACCCAGTACTTC; CDR3: CASREGRAGGETQYF
J: TRBJ2-2; D: .; length: 15; V: TRBV4-1; size: .; DNA: TGCGCCAGCAGCCAAGATCTAGGGGGGACCGGGGAGCTGTTTTTT; CDR3: CASSQDLGGTGELFF
J: TRBJ2-5; D: TRBD1; length: 11; V: TRBV20-1; size: few; DNA: TGCAGTGCTTGGGACAGCCCAGGGCAGTACTTC; CDR3: CSAWDSPGQYF
J: TRBJ1-2; D: TRBD1; length: 14; V: TRBV28; size: few; DNA: TGTGCCAGCAGTTTTACAGGGGCCCGTCGTGGCTACACCTTC; CDR3: CASSFTGARRGYTF
J: TRBJ2-1; D: .; length: 15; V: TRBV2; size: .; DNA: TGTGCCAGCAGTGAAGGGAGGGGGCCTCACAATGAGCAGTTCTTC; CDR3: CASSEGRGPHNEQFF
J: TRBJ2-3; D: .; length: 14; V: TRBV2; size: .; DNA: TGTGCCAGCAGGGGGGCAGGGGAGGCAGATACGCAGTATTTT; CDR3: CASRGAGEADTQYF
J: TRBJ1-5; D: .; length: 14; V: TRBV20-1; size: few; DNA: TGCAGTGCTAGTGGACATACTCCCAATCAGCCCCAGCATTTT; CDR3: CSASGHTPNQPQHF
J: TRBJ2-1; D: .; length: 12; V: TRBV12-3/TRBV12-4; size: once; DNA: TGTGCCAGCAGTTTGGGGGTGCATGAGCAGTTCTTC; CDR3: CASSLGVHEQFF
J: TRBJ1-5; D: TRBD1; length: 15; V: TRBV28; size: .; DNA: TGTGCCAGCAGTTCTACAGGGGGAAGAAATCAGCCCCAGCATTTT; CDR3: CASSSTGGRNQPQHF
J: TRBJ2-5; D: .; length: 13; V: TRBV2; size: many; DNA: TGTGCCAGCAGACGGGACCTCGGGCAGACCCAGTACTTC; CDR3: CASRRDLGQTQYF
J: TRBJ2-1; D: TRBD2; length: 17; V: TRBV6-1; size: few; DNA: TGTGCCAGGCCAATACATCCGGCTAGCGGGGATCACCATGAGCAGTTCTTC; CDR3: CARPIHPASGDHHEQFF
J: TRBJ2-1; D: TRBD2; length: 17; V: TRBV7-2; size: few; DNA: TGTGCCAGCAGCCCTAGCGGGATAGTAACCCGCTACAATGAGCAGTTCTTC; CDR3: CASSPSGIVTRYNEQFF
J: TRBJ2-1; D: .; length: 14; V: TRBV27; size: .; DNA: TGTGCCAGCAGTTTATTCGTGACTAGCAATGAGCAGTTCTTC; CDR3: CASSLFVTSNEQFF
J: TRBJ1-6; D: TRBD1; length: 17; V: TRBV20-1; size: .; DNA: TGCAGTGCTAGAACAACCCCCGGGACAGGCGGTAATTCACCCCTCCACTTT; CDR3: CSARTTPGTGGNSPLHF
J: TRBJ2-1; D: .; length: 13; V: TRBV28; size: .; DNA: TGTGCCAGCACCAAGAGCGGTTTTAATGAGCAGTTCTTC; CDR3: CASTKSGFNEQFF
J: TRBJ1-1; D: TRBD1; length: 15; V: TRBV11-1; size: .; DNA: TGTGCCGGCAGCCCACGGACAGGACTGAACACTGAAGCTTTCTTT; CDR3: CAGSPRTGLNTEAFF
J: TRBJ2-3; D: .; length: 12; V: TRBV7-9; size: .; DNA: TGTGCCAGCAGCGTCAGGCCCGCTACGCAGTATTTT; CDR3: CASSVRPATQYF
J: TRBJ2-1; D: .; length: 14; V: TRBV25-1; size: .; DNA: TGTGCCAGCAGTGAAATTGAGTACTACAATAAGCAGTTCTTC; CDR3: CASSEIEYYNKQFF
J: TRBJ2-7; D: .; length: 15; V: TRBV27; size: few; DNA: TGTGCCAGCAGTTTCGGGGGGACAGGTCCCTACGAGCAGTACTTC; CDR3: CASSFGGTGPYEQYF
J: TRBJ1-6; D: .; length: 14; V: TRBV12-3/TRBV12-4; size: .; DNA: TGTGCCAGCAGTTTTTCAGGAGAGGCCTCACCCCTCCACTTT; CDR3: CASSFSGEASPLHF
J: TRBJ2-5; D: TRBD1; length: 16; V: TRBV7-7; size: once; DNA: TGTGCCAGCAGCTTAGGACAGGGTACCCCTTCCAATGAGCAGTACTTC; CDR3: CASSLGQGTPSNEQYF
J: TRBJ2-1; D: TRBD2; length: 16; V: TRBV2; size: few; DNA: TGTGCCAGCAGTGACCCTAGCGGGGGTCTACTCAATGAGCAGTTCTTC; CDR3: CASSDPSGGLLNEQFF
J: TRBJ1-2; D: TRBD1; length: 13; V: TRBV12-3/TRBV12-4; size: .; DNA: TGTGCCAGCAGTTCAAACAGGGGTGGGGGCTACACCTTC; CDR3: CASSSNRGGGYTF
J: TRBJ2-3; D: TRBD2; length: 17; V: TRBV4-1; size: .; DNA: TGCGCCAGCAGCCAATTACCAGCGGCGGGAGCAGCAGATACGCAGTATTTT; CDR3: CASSQLPAAGAADTQYF
J: TRBJ2-7; D: .; length: 14; V: TRBV2; size: .; DNA: TGTGCCGGCGCTTACGGGTCAATATCCTACGAGCAGTACTTC; CDR3: CAGAYGSISYEQYF
J: TRBJ2-2; D: .; length: 17; V: TRBV4-2; size: .; DNA: TGTGCCAGCAGCCCTTCCGGATTAGCCTCGAACACCGGGGAGCTGTTTTTT; CDR3: CASSPSGLASNTGELFF
J: TRBJ2-7; D: TRBD2; length: 15; V: TRBV20-1; size: few; DNA: TGCAGTGCCATTAACACGGGACTATCCCTTTACGAGCAGTACTTC; CDR3: CSAINTGLSLYEQYF
J: TRBJ2-7; D: .; length: 11; V: TRBV25-1; size: .; DNA: TGTGCCAGCACAGCCTACAATGAGCAGTACTTC; CDR3: CASTAYNEQYF
J: TRBJ2-3; D: TRBD2; length: 15; V: TRBV7-2; size: few; DNA: TGTGCCAGCAGCTTAGCCCTAGCGGGGAGTGATACGCAGTATTTT; CDR3: CASSLALAGSDTQYF
J: TRBJ2-7; D: .; length: 15; V: TRBV28; size: once; DNA: TGTGCCAGCAGTTTAGGGGCAGGGACCGCCTACGAGCAGTACTTC; CDR3: CASSLGAGTAYEQYF
J: TRBJ2-1; D: .; length: 12; V: TRBV20-1; size: .; DNA: TGCAGTGCTAGCAACATCTACAATGAGCAGTTCTTC; CDR3: CSASNIYNEQFF
J: TRBJ2-1; D: .; length: 13; V: TRBV20-1; size: few; DNA: TGCAGTGCTAGGGGGGGACGGTACAATGAGCAGTTCTTC; CDR3: CSARGGRYNEQFF
J: TRBJ2-1; D: TRBD2; length: 16; V: TRBV24-1; size: many; DNA: TGTGCCACCAGTGATCCTGGACTAGCGGGAGGAAATGAGCAGTTCTTC; CDR3: CATSDPGLAGGNEQFF
J: TRBJ1-5; D: .; length: 16; V: TRBV7-2; size: .; DNA: TGTGCCAGCAGCTTAGTAGGGGGGTCCTTCGAGCAGCCCCAGCATTTT; CDR3: CASSLVGGSFEQPQHF
J: TRBJ1-4; D: .; length: 15; V: TRBV5-1; size: .; DNA: TGCGCCAGCAGCCTAAACCTTGCAACTAATGAAAAACTGTTTTTT; CDR3: CASSLNLATNEKLFF
J: TRBJ2-7; D: TRBD1; length: 14; V: TRBV7-8; size: few; DNA: TGTGCCAGCAGCTTACGGCCAGGGGGCAAGGAGCAGTACTTC; CDR3: CASSLRPGGKEQYF
J: TRBJ2-7; D: TRBD1; length: 14; V: TRBV25-1; size: few; DNA: TGTGCCAGCACTAGGACAGGGGAGGCCTACGAGCAGTACTTC; CDR3: CASTRTGEAYEQYF
J: TRBJ2-7; D: .; length: 13; V: TRBV27; size: few; DNA: TGTGCCAGCAGTATCCGGACGACCTACGAGCAGTACTTC; CDR3: CASSIRTTYEQYF